This record concerns one T cell receptor beta chain sequence. The antigen is not known. This CDR3 has 15 residues. CDR1 is MGHRA, CDR2 YSYEKL, per germline. V gave up 4 bases and J gave up 2 bases; unmatched junction bases: 6. These data belong to a study of T cell repertoires in cytomegalovirus infection. TCRdb re-derived calls from the reads in MiXCR, one entry per CDR3 protein. The sample carries about 310,000 distinct CDR3 sequences, around a quarter recorded once. The chain employs TRBV4-1 and TRBJ2-5, with 8 bases identical to TRBD2. The clonotype comes from a human donor in good health (CMV status not recorded). Some clones in this sample may be carry-over from other donors' samples. The sequenced sample was cultured PBMCs, obtained from culture after CMV antigen stimulation. Here the CDR3 DNA reads TGCGCCAGCAGCCCCCGGGGGGGAGAGCAAGAGACCCAGTACTTC. This encodes CASSPRGGEQETQYF.